This is a list of T cell receptor beta chains from one sample in a study of cytotoxic CD8 clonotypes in ibrutinib-treated CLL. TCRdb keeps only in-frame clones here, not all; method: immunoSEQ multiplex PCR. The top ten hold under 30% of the sample, which has 55,000 to 60,000 clones, 50% to 65% seen once. Sequenced material: PBMCs, taken at disease progression, from a patient treated with ibrutinib. The origin of the receptors is a human donor with chronic lymphocytic leukemia. The CDR3 runs from the conserved cysteine through the conserved F or W. A D gene is named only where the DNA matches it firmly. Clone sizes are given selectively: once, few, many, or a class where the clone is expanded.

D	size	V	J	DNA	CDR3
TRBD1	many	TRBV7-8	TRBJ1-4	TGTGCCAGCAGTCACAGGGCAGGGGGAAGAGAAAAACTGTTTTTT	CASSHRAGGREKLFF
TRBD2	few	TRBV4-1	TRBJ2-1	TGCGCCAGCAGCCACCAACTAGCGGGTGTCTACAATGAGCAGTTCTTC	CASSHQLAGVYNEQFF
NA	NA	TRBV14	TRBJ2-5	TGTGCCAGCCGCCGGGGTGGGACCCAGTACTTC	CASRRGGTQYF
NA	NA	TRBV29-1	TRBJ2-7	TGCAGCGTTGGCACATCATCCTACGAGCAGTACTTC	CSVGTSSYEQYF
TRBD2	NA	TRBV7-2	TRBJ2-3	TGTGCCAGCAGCTTATCACCGCTAGCGGGAACGACAGATACGCAGTATTTT	CASSLSPLAGTTDTQYF
NA	NA	TRBV19	TRBJ1-1	TGTGCCAGTAGTATACAGGGGATGAACACTGAAGCTTTCTTT	CASSIQGMNTEAFF
NA	NA	TRBV30	TRBJ1-2	TGTGCCTGGACTCAGGGACGGAATGGCTACACCTTC	CAWTQGRNGYTF
NA	NA	TRBV13	TRBJ2-7	TGTGCCAGCAGCTTGCAGGGGAGGACCTACGAGCAGTACTTC	CASSLQGRTYEQYF
NA	NA	TRBV15	TRBJ2-7	TGTGCCACCAGCAGACTATTTGCGGGCCGAGAGATAATCAGCTCCTACGAGCAGTACTTC	CATSRLFAGREIISSYEQYF
NA	few	TRBV7-2	TRBJ1-4	TGTGCCAGCAGCAGGATCCCAGACACTTTCTATGAAAAACTGTTTTTT	CASSRIPDTFYEKLFF
TRBD1	NA	TRBV9	TRBJ2-5	TGTGCCAGCAGCGTAGCTGGAGCAGGGGGTGTAGAGACCCAGTACTTC	CASSVAGAGGVETQYF
NA	NA	TRBV29-1	TRBJ1-2	TGCAGCGTTGATAGTGCAGCCTTCTATGGCTACACCTTC	CSVDSAAFYGYTF
NA	NA	TRBV6-1	TRBJ2-3	TGTGCCAGCGGTAAGGCAGGGGCGGGAGATACGCAGTATTTT	CASGKAGAGDTQYF
NA	NA	TRBV28	TRBJ1-3	TGTGCCAGCCTACCTTACTCTGGAAACACCATATATTTT	CASLPYSGNTIYF
NA	once	TRBV6-4	TRBJ2-5	TGTGCCAGCAGTGACTCGACAGGTCGGGGGGCCACCTACCAGCAGTACTTC	CASSDSTGRGATYQQYF
TRBD1	few	TRBV29-1	TRBJ2-5	TGCAGCGTTGAGGTACAGGGGGCTAAGACCCAGTACTTC	CSVEVQGAKTQYF
NA	NA	TRBV29-1	TRBJ2-5	TGCAGCGTTGGGGGGGACAGAACGGAGACCCAGTACTTC	CSVGGDRTETQYF